Reported below is one TCR beta chain. The ends were cut back, 5 bases at V and 0 bases at J, with 17 bases in the middle. From germline, CDR1 is MDHEN and CDR2 SYDVKM. This CDR3 has 17 residues. The data are from a study of human T cells and chemical hapten exposure. For the study at large: Weekly diphenylcyclopropenone doses were given to patients' scalps across the roughly 25-week study. Minor volume differences among pooled libraries chiefly drove per-sample TCR yield variation.

TCRdb ran MiXCR on the RACE reads and lists one entry per CDR3 protein. Of 87,000 or so distinct CDR3 sequences listed, 8% to 10% are singletons. The time point here: pre-sensitization, week 0. This sample's treatment: therapeutic diphenylcyclopropenone sensitization with weekly scalp DPC. Each donor was an alopecia patient between 18 and 70 years of age who qualified for DPC. Someone pulled total RNA out of unfractionated whole blood. The source is a woman in her forties with alopecia areata. Some clones in this sample may be carry-over from other donors' samples. The sample was whole blood, taken in connection with sensitization to the hapten diphenylcyclopropenone (DPC). The chain joins TRBV28 to TRBJ2-1; TRBD1 is a possible D gene (5 bases). The CDR3 DNA reads TGTGCCAGCAGTGTCTCAGGGTTCTTGAGCTCCTACAATGAGCAGTTCTTC. Translated: CASSVSGFLSSYNEQFF.